These 19 T cell receptor beta chains were sequenced from one sample in a study of T-cell reconstitution after alpha-beta-depleted transplantation in children. Unique molecular identifiers were used in preparing the TCRbeta library. From the PCR reads, TCRdb called clonotypes with MiXCR, one entry per CDR3 protein. The top ten clones hold under 20% of a sample with roughly 70,000 distinct CDR3 sequences, roughly 5.2% of them seen once. Sequenced material: PBMCs, mostly from graft donor cells, taken 180 days after TCRalphabeta/CD19-depleted stem cell transplant. The source of these receptors is a boy in the first two years of life who had a stem cell transplant for acute myeloid leukemia, so the T cells may come from the graft donor.

In its sample, this clonotype was seen many times. CDR3 DNA: TGTGCCAGCAGCGCCCAGCTGAGGGACATTCAGTACTTC. It encodes CASSAQLRDIQYF. The chain has TRBV9 and TRBJ2-4; possibly TRBD2 for D (5 bases). This CDR3 contains 13 residues. Germline values: CDR1 SGDLS, CDR2 YYNGEE. The V gene lost 3 bases and the J gene lost 8 bases, with 12 bases spanning the gap.

This clonotype has at least ten counts. V is TRBV10-3 and J is TRBJ2-3; 8 bases agree with TRBD1. The ends lost 6 bases at V and 3 bases at J; junction bases unmatched: 8. CDR3 length: 15 residues. Germline CDR1 ENHRY, CDR2 SYGVKD. CDR3 residues: CAISRSGQGTDTQYF. The CDR3 nucleotides are TGTGCCATCAGCCGGAGTGGACAGGGAACAGATACGCAGTATTTT.

At least ten counts were recorded for this clonotype. This rearrangement joins TRBV12-3 or TRBV12-4 to TRBJ2-4; 8 bases fit TRBD2. J was trimmed by 3 bases and V by 5 bases; bases with no gene match: 6. CDR3 size: 15 residues. CDR3 protein: CASSRSGGRKNIQYF. CDR3 nucleotide sequence: TGTGCCAGCAGTAGATCGGGGGGGCGCAAAAACATTCAGTACTTC.

V and J are TRBV7-8 and TRBJ2-5; no definite D call. Trimming shortened V by 3 bases and J by 1 base, and 3 bases separated the two germline ends. CDR1 is SGHVS, CDR2 FQNEAQ, per germline. CDR3 length: 12 amino acids. The CDR3 is CASSLGQETQYF. CDR3 in DNA: TGTGCCAGCAGCTTGGGCCAAGAGACCCAGTACTTC.

At least ten counts were recorded for this clonotype. The chain links TRBV15 to TRBJ1-2; 9 bases fit TRBD1. This CDR3 is 18 amino acids long. CDR1 and CDR2 from the germline V gene are LNHNV and YYDKDF (reference sequence). The trim removed 3 bases at V and 2 bases at J, leaving 13 bases unmatched. In DNA, the CDR3 is TGTGCCACCAGCAGGGGAATTCCGGGACAGGGCATAAACTATGGCTACACCTTC. Amino acids: CATSRGIPGQGINYGYTF.

This clonotype was counted at least ten times. V and J are TRBV11-2 and TRBJ1-2, with D uncertain. The CDR3 length is 15 residues. Looked up from germline, CDR1 is SGHAT and CDR2 is FQNNGV. The germline V and J ends were trimmed by 1 base and 6 bases, with 15 bases remaining between them. The CDR3 protein is CASSLAISWIDGYTF. CDR3 DNA sequence: TGTGCCAGCAGCTTAGCGATCAGCTGGATTGATGGCTACACCTTC.

This clonotype has at least ten counts. At one end the junction does not follow the germline gene, possibly because of a read error. The gene calls are TRBV12-3 or TRBV12-4 and TRBJ1-1; D is unresolved. This CDR3 contains 12 residues. CDR3 nucleotides: TGTGCCAGCAGTTTAATGAACACTCAAGCTTTCTTT. The encoded protein is CASSLMNTQAFF.

This clonotype was counted ten times or more. The J gene is TRBJ1-5, the V gene TRBV6-2 or TRBV6-3; 9 bases line up with TRBD1. Germline assignment: CDR1 MNHEY and CDR2 SVGEGT. J gave up 6 bases and V 7 bases, and 13 bases lay outside the gene matches. This CDR3 is 16 amino acids long. This CDR3 is CASTDRRTGARQPQHF. DNA for the CDR3: TGTGCCAGCACCGACCGAAGGACAGGGGCGCGTCAGCCCCAGCATTTT.

The sample holds many counts of this clonotype. The chain uses TRBV7-9 and TRBJ2-7, with TRBD2 as a possible D gene (6 bases). The V and J ends lost 5 bases and 4 bases respectively, with 12 bases between them. Germline CDR1 reads SEHNR; CDR2 reads FQNEAQ (reference sequence). This CDR3 spans 13 amino acids. In DNA, the CDR3 is TGTGCCAGCAGCCCCCGGGGGATTTACGAGCAGTACGTC. Amino acid sequence: CASSPRGIYEQYV.

This clonotype was observed at least ten times. This chain connects TRBV20-1 to TRBJ1-5; no firm D call. CDR1 and CDR2 (germline): DFQATT, SNEGSKA (reference sequence). This CDR3 comprises 11 residues. V shed 1 base and J shed 6 bases, with 4 bases lying between them. The CDR3 region is CSARGGQPQHF. CDR3 in DNA: TGCAGTGCTAGAGGAGGTCAGCCCCAGCATTTT.

This clonotype is labeled medium-sized. This chain links TRBV20-1 with TRBJ2-4; D is perhaps TRBD2 (5 bases). V was clipped by 1 base and J by 8 bases, with 6 bases between them. Per the germline V gene, CDR1 is DFQATT and CDR2 is SNEGSKA (reference sequence). The CDR3 contains 11 residues. CDR3 loop: CSARGGYIQYF. Here the CDR3 DNA reads TGCAGTGCTAGAGGAGGGTACATTCAGTACTTC.

This clonotype was counted ten times or more. The chain links TRBV20-1 to TRBJ1-6; the D is unclear. The germline gives CDR1 DFQATT, CDR2 SNEGSKA (reference sequence). This CDR3 has 14 amino acids. Trimming took 3 bases from V and 0 from J, leaving 6 bases between them. The CDR3 DNA sequence: TGCAGTGCTAGGAGGAGCTCCTATAATTCACCCCTCCACTTT. Its protein is CSARRSSYNSPLHF.

This clonotype was recorded at least ten times. The chain uses TRBV7-9 and TRBJ1-5; D possibly corresponds to TRBD1 (5 bases). There are 14 residues in the CDR3. V shed 5 bases and J shed 3 bases, with 11 bases lying between them. CDR1 is SEHNR and CDR2 is FQNEAQ in the germline V gene (reference sequence). The CDR3 DNA follows: TGTGCCAGCAGCCGGGACGGATACAATCAGCCCCAGCATTTT. Translated: CASSRDGYNQPQHF.

This clonotype was counted ten times or more. This rearrangement joins TRBV12-3 or TRBV12-4 to TRBJ1-1; no clear D. V lost 7 bases and J lost 6, with 9 bases in between. The CDR3 has 11 amino acids. The CDR3 loop is CASTRLAEAFF. The CDR3 DNA reads as TGTGCCAGCACCCGACTGGCTGAAGCTTTCTTT.

This clonotype was seen ten or more times. The CDR3 region is CASSFRTDTQYF. The CDR3 DNA reads TGTGCCAGCAGCTTTCGGACGGATACGCAGTATTTT. This chain uses TRBV7-2 with TRBJ2-3; D unresolved. CDR1 is SGHTA, CDR2 FQGNSA, per germline. The V end lost 3 bases, the J end lost 6 bases, and 7 bases lay between the germline ends. This CDR3 is built from 12 residues.

Ten or more counts support this clonotype. The chain is built from TRBV28 and TRBJ1-1, with D possibly matching TRBD1 (5 bases). The CDR3 runs 14 residues. The V end lost 3 bases, the J end lost 0 bases, and 8 bases lay between the germline ends. Germline CDR1 is MDHEN and CDR2 is SYDVKM. DNA of the CDR3: TGTGCCAGCAGTTTGGCCAGGGTGAACACTGAAGCTTTCTTT. Encoded protein: CASSLARVNTEAFF.

Ten or more counts support this clonotype. The genes are TRBV20-1 and TRBJ2-1; 9 bases map to TRBD2. V gave up 0 bases and J gave up 2 bases; unmatched junction bases: 2. CDR1 and CDR2 from the germline V gene are DFQATT and SNEGSKA (reference sequence). The CDR3 totals 15 residues. CDR3 amino acids: CSAREGGGAYNEQFF. The CDR3 DNA reads as TGCAGTGCTAGAGAAGGCGGGGGGGCCTACAATGAGCAGTTCTTC.

This clonotype came up many times. The chain couples TRBV10-2 to TRBJ1-1; possible D gene TRBD1, 5 bases. The germline V and J ends were trimmed by 6 bases and 6 bases, with 14 bases remaining between them. The V gene's germline CDR1 is WSHSY and CDR2 SAAADI. The CDR3 consists of 13 residues. The CDR3 protein is CASRLGREAEAFF. In nucleotides, the CDR3 is TGCGCCAGCAGGTTGGGCAGGGAGGCTGAAGCTTTCTTT.

This clonotype was observed many times. This sequence joins TRBV20-1 and TRBJ1-1; D is possibly TRBD1 (6 bases). CDR1 and CDR2 (germline): DFQATT, SNEGSKA (reference sequence). The CDR3 totals 11 residues. Trimming left V 6 bases short and J 8 bases short, with 13 bases between. CDR3 nucleotide sequence: TGCAGTGCCAGACAGGTTATGGAAGCTTTCTTT. Encoded protein: CSARQVMEAFF.